These 8 T cell receptor beta chains were sequenced from one sample in a study of T-cell memory formation after mild COVID-19. TCRdb called the 5' RACE reads again in MiXCR, with one record for every CDR3 protein. The sample yields tens of thousands of distinct CDR3 sequences, 7% to 8% seen once. Material: PBMCs or a T cell subset sorted from them (not recorded which). The receptors stem from a man aged 18 to 30 who had mild COVID-19 (a few samples of this study predate the infection). Cell type and time point are not known.

The gene calls are TRBV5-1 and TRBJ1-2; D unresolved. V was shortened by 4 bases and J by 4 bases, with 23 bases between the two germline ends. In germline, CDR1 is SGHRS, CDR2 YFSETQ. This CDR3 is built from 17 residues. Here the CDR3 DNA reads TGCGCCAGCAGCGCCGACCCGACCTCCGGGTTAAGCTATGGCTACACCTTC. It codes for CASSADPTSGLSYGYTF.

The table lists this clonotype with many counts. This chain links TRBV7-8 with TRBJ2-2, with D tentatively TRBD2 (6 bases). CDR1 is SGHVS, CDR2 FQNEAQ, per germline. The V end was cut by 7 bases, the J end by 4 bases, with 19 bases between. The CDR3 is made up of 16 amino acids. CDR3 coding DNA: TGTGCCAGCACCCAAGGTGGGGCCGGGGGCACCGGGGAGCTGTTTTTT. Translated: CASTQGGAGGTGELFF.

The chain has TRBV2 and TRBJ2-5, with TRBD2 matching over 11 bases. Germline V gene data show CDR1 as SNHLY and CDR2 as FYNNEI. V lost 5 bases and J lost 2; bases outside the gene matches: 4. The CDR3 spans 15 residues. The CDR3 nucleotides read TGTGCCAGCAGTAAGGCTAGCGGGAGGCAAGAGACCCAGTACTTC. This encodes CASSKASGRQETQYF.

This clonotype was detected a few times. The chain joins TRBV19 to TRBJ2-7; 10 bases are shared with TRBD1. Germline V CDR1 and CDR2: LNHDA, SQIVND (reference sequence). The CDR3 is made up of 13 amino acids. J lost 3 bases, V lost 4 bases, and 0 bases had no gene match. As DNA, the CDR3 is TGTGCCAGTAGTAGGACAGGGGGCTACGAGCAGTACTTC. This translates into CASSRTGGYEQYF.

This clonotype was counted a few times. The chain couples TRBV3-1 to TRBJ2-7, with a tentative D call TRBD1 (6 bases). The CDR3 extends over 14 amino acids. V lost 4 bases and J 0 bases, leaving 10 bases between the germline ends. Germline lookup yields CDR1 LGHDT and CDR2 YNNKEL (reference sequence). The DNA of the CDR3 is TGTGCCAGCAGCCTCCACAGGGACTCCTACGAGCAGTACGTC. Residues: CASSLHRDSYEQYV.

This clonotype was counted many times. The chain has TRBV7-2 and TRBJ2-3, with TRBD2 matching 7 bases. Germline assignment: CDR1 SGHTA and CDR2 FQGNSA. CDR3 length: 16 residues. The V gene end was trimmed by 5 bases and the J gene end by 1 base; junction bases not matched to a gene: 9. CDR3 sequence reads: CASSPVTSFGTDTQYF. CDR3 DNA: TGTGCCAGCAGCCCGGTGACTAGCTTCGGCACAGATACGCAGTATTTT.

The sample holds many counts of this clonotype. In DNA form, the CDR3 reads TGCAGTGCCGTGAGATCAGAGACCCAGTACTTC. Amino acids: CSAVRSETQYF. V and J are TRBV20-1 and TRBJ2-5; no firm D call. Germline-derived CDR1 and CDR2 are DFQATT and SNEGSKA (reference sequence). The CDR3 loop spans 11 amino acids. V was shortened by 6 bases and J by 4 bases, with 9 bases between the two germline ends.

This clonotype appeared many times. This chain links TRBV7-2 with TRBJ1-5, with a possible D match to TRBD1 (5 bases). Germline CDR1 SGHTA, CDR2 FQGNSA. This CDR3 is built from 12 residues. V was clipped by 1 base and J by 9 bases, with 7 bases between them. The CDR3 loop is CASSLGGRPQHF. The DNA of the CDR3 is TGTGCCAGCAGCTTAGGGGGGAGGCCCCAGCATTTT.